Below are 18 T cell receptor beta chains sequenced from a single sample in a study of blood T cell repertoires in COVID-19. Produced via immunoSEQ multiplex PCR; TCRdb's table is partial and in-frame only. The data contain about 100,000 clones, about 88% of them singletons. The sequenced material came from peripheral blood. The receptors stem from a man aged 25-40 years in a cohort sampled during active COVID-19.

The V and J genes are TRBV2 and TRBJ2-5; 8 nucleotides line up with TRBD1. The ends lost 5 bases at V and 4 bases at J; junction bases unmatched: 3. The CDR3 spans 13 residues. The V gene's germline CDR1 is SNHLY and CDR2 FYNNEI. The CDR3 reads CASSLQGGETQYF. CDR3 DNA: TGTGCCAGCAGTTTACAGGGGGGAGAGACCCAGTACTTC.

The chain carries TRBV12-3 or TRBV12-4 and TRBJ1-2; weak D call: TRBD1 (6 bases). V was cut by 6 bases and J by 8 bases, with 10 bases left in between. The length of the CDR3 is 11 residues. The CDR3 is CASRGGWGYTF. CDR3 DNA sequence: TGTGCCAGCAGAGGGGGATGGGGCTACACCTTC.

The V gene is TRBV15, the J gene TRBJ1-5; no clear D. Trimming took 8 bases from V and 3 from J, leaving 5 bases between them. The CDR3 is made up of 11 amino acids. CDR1 and CDR2 from the germline V gene are LNHNV and YYDKDF (reference sequence). DNA for the CDR3: TGTGCCACCGTAGTCAATCAGCCCCAGCATTTT. Its protein is CATVVNQPQHF.

The chain is built from TRBV11-1 and TRBJ1-1; TRBD1 matches at 9 bases. The CDR3 consists of 16 residues. Germline-derived CDR1 and CDR2 are SGHAT and FQDESV (reference sequence). With V trimmed by 5 bases and J by 2 bases, 9 bases remained unmatched. The CDR3 sequence is CASSRTGTGLNTEAFF. The CDR3 nucleotides read TGTGCCAGCAGCCGTACCGGGACAGGGTTAAACACTGAAGCTTTCTTT.

Ten or more counts support this clone. The rearrangement uses TRBV2 and TRBJ1-5; D might be TRBD1 (6 bases). This CDR3 region has 15 residues. Per the germline V gene, CDR1 is SNHLY and CDR2 is FYNNEI. The germline V and J ends were trimmed by 6 bases and 2 bases, with 14 bases remaining between them. The CDR3 reads CASRGIRGGNQPQHF. The CDR3 nucleotides are TGTGCCAGCAGGGGGATCAGGGGTGGCAATCAGCCCCAGCATTTT.

This chain joins TRBV7-9 and TRBJ1-3; TRBD1 matches 7 bases. Losses at the gene ends were 3 bases for V and 0 bases for J; bases not matched to a gene: 8. The CDR3 is 17 residues long. Germline V gene data show CDR1 as SEHNR and CDR2 as FQNEAQ (reference sequence). CDR3 nucleotide sequence: TGTGCCAGCAGCTTTCGAACAGGGGTTACCTCTGGAAACACCATATATTTT. Translating it yields CASSFRTGVTSGNTIYF.

The rearrangement joins TRBV4-2 to TRBJ1-3; 7 bases are a match to TRBD1. This CDR3 contains 16 residues. Per germline, CDR1 LGHNA and CDR2 YNFKEQ. Unmatched junction bases numbered 5, after V lost 0 bases and J lost 3 bases. The CDR3 is CASSQDYRGDGNTIYF. The CDR3 DNA is TGTGCCAGCAGCCAAGATTACAGGGGAGATGGAAACACCATATATTTT.

The rearrangement uses TRBV5-1 and TRBJ1-1; 7 nucleotides agree with TRBD1. The CDR3 is 15 amino acids. Per germline, CDR1 SGHRS and CDR2 YFSETQ. V trimming: 1 base; J trimming: 2 bases; junction bases outside the gene matches: 5. The CDR3 DNA reads TGCGCCAGCAGCTTGTACCGGGACAGTAACACTGAAGCTTTCTTT. This encodes CASSLYRDSNTEAFF. Variable domain in full (rest from reference TRBV5-1 and TRBJ1-1): KAGVTQTPRYLIKTRGQQVTLSCSPISGHRSVSWYQQTPGQGLQFLFEYFSETQRNKGNFPGRFSGRQFSNSRSEMNVSTLELGDSALYLCASSLYRDSNTEAFFGQGTRLTVV.

The chain employs TRBV5-4 and TRBJ1-2; a possible D gene is TRBD1 (6 bases). Germline-derived CDR1 and CDR2 are SGHNT and YYREEE (reference sequence). Trimming shortened V by 3 bases and J by 3 bases, and 9 bases separated the two germline ends. The CDR3 has 13 residues. The CDR3 reads CASSWAGDYGYTF. CDR3 DNA sequence: TGTGCCAGCAGCTGGGCAGGGGACTATGGCTACACCTTC. Complete variable domain (other parts from reference TRBV5-4 and TRBJ1-2): ETGVTQSPTHLIKTRGQQVTLRCSSQSGHNTVSWYQQALGQGPQFIFQYYREEENGRGNFPPRFSGLQFPNYSSELNVNALELDDSALYLCASSWAGDYGYTFGSGTRLTVV.

The chain employs TRBV5-5 and TRBJ2-1; maybe TRBD1 (7 bases). The V gene's germline CDR1 is SGHKS and CDR2 YYEKEE (reference sequence). Trimming removed 2 bases from V and 1 base from J, with 10 bases in between. The CDR3 consists of 15 residues. The CDR3 reads CASSFAGGSYNEQFF. CDR3 in DNA: TGTGCCAGCAGCTTTGCAGGGGGGTCCTACAATGAGCAGTTCTTC.

The CDR3 spells CASIRGRASPLHF. The DNA of the CDR3 is TGTGCCAGCATCCGTGGCAGGGCTTCACCCCTCCACTTT. The genes are TRBV28 and TRBJ1-6, with D perhaps TRBD1 (5 bases). Germline assignment: CDR1 MDHEN and CDR2 SYDVKM. V was pared by 7 bases and J by 9 bases, with 13 bases between. The CDR3 runs to 13 residues.

This clone was recorded once. This chain uses TRBV20-1 with TRBJ2-7, with D tentatively TRBD1 (6 bases). The V end lost 3 bases, the J end lost 2 bases, and 8 bases lay between the germline ends. Germline CDR1 and CDR2: DFQATT and SNEGSKA (reference sequence). The CDR3 length is 12 residues. DNA for the CDR3: TGCAGTGCTAGTACAGGGACCTACGAGCAGTACTTC. The encoded protein is CSASTGTYEQYF.

The chain uses TRBV2 and TRBJ2-6; 7 positions match TRBD1. V gave up 7 bases and J gave up 0 bases; unmatched junction bases: 6. The CDR3 runs 16 residues. Germline lookup yields CDR1 SNHLY and CDR2 FYNNEI. The chain's CDR3 is CASTETGSSGANVLTF. CDR3 DNA sequence: TGTGCCAGCACCGAGACAGGGAGCTCTGGGGCCAACGTCCTGACTTTC. The full variable domain, in which reference TRBV2 and TRBJ2-6 provide the parts outside the CDR3, is EPEVTQTPSHQVTQMGQEVILRCVPISNHLYFYWYRQILGQKVEFLVSFYNNEISEKSEIFDDQFSVERPDGSNFTLKIRSTKLEDSAMYFCASTETGSSGANVLTFGAGSRLTVL.

The chain has TRBV4-1 and TRBJ1-2; D perhaps matches TRBD1 (6 bases). Looked up from germline, CDR1 is MGHRA and CDR2 is YSYEKL. The CDR3 contains 15 residues. The V end was cut by 3 bases, the J end by 7 bases, with 18 bases between. The CDR3 region has the DNA TGCGCCAGCAGCCAGACGGACAGCCCTTTAGGTGGCTACACCTTC. It specifies CASSQTDSPLGGYTF.

The chain has TRBV12-3 or TRBV12-4 and TRBJ1-5, with 9 nucleotides matching TRBD1. The V and J ends lost 6 bases and 7 bases, in that order; junction bases with no gene match: 4. This CDR3 is 13 amino acids long. CDR3 coding DNA: TGTGCCAGCAGGGGAGGGACAGGGCAGCCCCAGCATTTT. Its translation is CASRGGTGQPQHF.

The rearrangement joins TRBV19 to TRBJ2-1, with D tentatively TRBD1 (6 bases). The germline V gene encodes CDR1 LNHDA and CDR2 SQIVND (reference sequence). With 6 bases removed from V and 2 bases from J, the gap between germline ends came to 11 bases. The CDR3 spans 14 residues. The CDR3 DNA sequence: TGTGCCAGTAGCCCCGGGACAACCTACAATGAGCAGTTCTTC. Translated, it gives CASSPGTTYNEQFF. Full variable domain (outside the CDR3, taken from reference TRBV19 and TRBJ2-1): DGGITQSPKYLFRKEGQNVTLSCEQNLNHDAMYWYRQDPGQGLRLIYYSQIVNDFQKGDIAEGYSVSREKKESFPLTVTSAQKNPTAFYLCASSPGTTYNEQFFGPGTRLTVL.

This sequence joins TRBV6-5 and TRBJ2-7; 7 nucleotides align to TRBD1. Germline CDR1 and CDR2: MNHEY and SVGAGI. V was clipped by 10 bases and J by 0 bases; unmatched bases: 6. The CDR3 length is 13 residues. The CDR3 here is CATGQVPSYEQYF. CDR3 nucleotide sequence: TGTGCCACCGGACAGGTACCCTCCTACGAGCAGTACTTC.

The chain uses TRBV10-1 and TRBJ2-5; D is possibly TRBD1 (6 bases). The germline V gene has CDR1 WNHNN and CDR2 SYGVQD (reference sequence). The germline V and J ends were trimmed by 5 bases and 5 bases, with 18 bases remaining between them. This CDR3 contains 15 residues. The CDR3 loop is CASSPQQGPGETQYF. CDR3 in DNA: TGCGCCAGCAGTCCACAACAGGGACCTGGTGAGACCCAGTACTTC.